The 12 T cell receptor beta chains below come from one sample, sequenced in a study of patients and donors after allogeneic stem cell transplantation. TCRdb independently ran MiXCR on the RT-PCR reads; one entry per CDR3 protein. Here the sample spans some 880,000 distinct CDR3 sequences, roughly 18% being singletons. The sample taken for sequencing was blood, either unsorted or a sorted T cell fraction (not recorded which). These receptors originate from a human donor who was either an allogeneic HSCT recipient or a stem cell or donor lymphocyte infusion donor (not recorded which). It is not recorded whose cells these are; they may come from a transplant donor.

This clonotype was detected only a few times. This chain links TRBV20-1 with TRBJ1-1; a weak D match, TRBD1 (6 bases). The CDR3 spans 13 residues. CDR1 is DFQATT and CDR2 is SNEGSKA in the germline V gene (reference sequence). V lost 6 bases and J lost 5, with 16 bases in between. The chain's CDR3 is CSAKGGDRTEAFF. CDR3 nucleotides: TGCAGTGCCAAGGGGGGGGACCGGACTGAAGCTTTCTTT.

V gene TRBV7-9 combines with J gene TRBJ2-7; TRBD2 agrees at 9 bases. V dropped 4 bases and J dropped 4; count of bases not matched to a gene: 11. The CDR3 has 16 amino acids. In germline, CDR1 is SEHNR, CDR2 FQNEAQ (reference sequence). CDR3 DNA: TGTGCCAGCAGCTCATTCTCGCAGCGGGAGGCTTACGAGCAGTACTTC. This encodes CASSSFSQREAYEQYF. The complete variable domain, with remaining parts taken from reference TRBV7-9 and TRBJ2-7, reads DTGVSQNPRHKITKRGQNVTFRCDPISEHNRLYWYRQTLGQGPEFLTYFQNEAQLEKSRLLSDRFSAERPKGSFSTLEIQRTEQGDSAMYLCASSSFSQREAYEQYFGPGTRLTVT.

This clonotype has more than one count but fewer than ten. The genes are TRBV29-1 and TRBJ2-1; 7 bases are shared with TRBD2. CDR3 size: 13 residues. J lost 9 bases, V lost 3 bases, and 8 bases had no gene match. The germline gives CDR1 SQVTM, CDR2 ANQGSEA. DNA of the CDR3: TGCAGCGTTGAGCGGCAGGGAGGGAGTGAGCAGTTCTTC. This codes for CSVERQGGSEQFF.

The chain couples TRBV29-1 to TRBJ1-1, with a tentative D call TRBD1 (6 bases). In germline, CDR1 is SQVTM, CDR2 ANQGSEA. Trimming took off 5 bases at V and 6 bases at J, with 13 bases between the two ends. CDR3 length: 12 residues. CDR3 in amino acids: CSVITGKPEAFF. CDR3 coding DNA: TGCAGCGTTATCACAGGGAAGCCTGAAGCTTTCTTT.

The CDR3 sequence: CASSQETSAKAFF. DNA of the CDR3: TGCGCCAGCAGCCAAGAGACGTCGGCAAAAGCTTTCTTT. The chain joins TRBV4-3 to TRBJ1-1; D not certain. The CDR3 loop spans 13 amino acids. V lost 0 bases and J 9 bases, leaving 11 bases between the germline ends. Germline-derived CDR1 and CDR2 are LGHNA and YSLEER.

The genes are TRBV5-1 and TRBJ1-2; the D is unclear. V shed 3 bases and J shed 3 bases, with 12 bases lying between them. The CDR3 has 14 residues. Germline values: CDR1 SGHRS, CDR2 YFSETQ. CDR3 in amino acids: CASSWQVGDYGYTF. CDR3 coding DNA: TGCGCCAGCAGCTGGCAAGTCGGGGACTATGGCTACACCTTC.

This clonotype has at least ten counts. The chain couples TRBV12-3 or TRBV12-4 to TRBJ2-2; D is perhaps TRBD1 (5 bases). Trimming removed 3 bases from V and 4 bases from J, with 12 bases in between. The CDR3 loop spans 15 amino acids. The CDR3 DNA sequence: TGTGCCAGCAGTTTCCGTAGGGGAAGCACCGGGGAGCTGTTTTTT. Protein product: CASSFRRGSTGELFF.

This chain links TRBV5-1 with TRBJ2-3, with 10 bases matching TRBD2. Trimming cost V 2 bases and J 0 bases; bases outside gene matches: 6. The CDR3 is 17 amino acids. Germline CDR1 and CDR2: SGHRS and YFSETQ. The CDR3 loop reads CASSLFTSGASTDTQYF. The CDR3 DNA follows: TGCGCCAGCAGCTTATTTACTAGCGGGGCTAGCACAGATACGCAGTATTTT.

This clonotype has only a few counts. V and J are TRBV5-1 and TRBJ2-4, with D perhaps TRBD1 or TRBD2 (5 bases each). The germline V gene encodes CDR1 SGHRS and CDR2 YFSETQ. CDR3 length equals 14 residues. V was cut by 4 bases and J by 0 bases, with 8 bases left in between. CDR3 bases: TGCGCCAGCAGCGCCGGGACAGCCAAAAACATTCAGTACTTC. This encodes CASSAGTAKNIQYF. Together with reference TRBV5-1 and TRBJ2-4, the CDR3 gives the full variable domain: KAGVTQTPRYLIKTRGQQVTLSCSPISGHRSVSWYQQTPGQGLQFLFEYFSETQRNKGNFPGRFSGRQFSNSRSEMNVSTLELGDSALYLCASSAGTAKNIQYFGAGTRLSVL.

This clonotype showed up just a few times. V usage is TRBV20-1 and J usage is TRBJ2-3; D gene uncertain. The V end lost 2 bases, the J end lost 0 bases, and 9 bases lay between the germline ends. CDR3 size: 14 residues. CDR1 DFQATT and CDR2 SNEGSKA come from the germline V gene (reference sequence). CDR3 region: CSARRWGSTDTQYF. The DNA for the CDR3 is TGCAGTGCTAGAAGGTGGGGTAGCACAGATACGCAGTATTTT.

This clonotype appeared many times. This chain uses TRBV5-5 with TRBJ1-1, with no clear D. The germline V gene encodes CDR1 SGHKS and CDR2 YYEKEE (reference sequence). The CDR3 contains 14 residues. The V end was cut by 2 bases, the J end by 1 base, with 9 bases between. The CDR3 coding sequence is TGTGCCAGCAGCTTTCTTTCGGAGAACACTGAAGCTTTCTTT. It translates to CASSFLSENTEAFF.

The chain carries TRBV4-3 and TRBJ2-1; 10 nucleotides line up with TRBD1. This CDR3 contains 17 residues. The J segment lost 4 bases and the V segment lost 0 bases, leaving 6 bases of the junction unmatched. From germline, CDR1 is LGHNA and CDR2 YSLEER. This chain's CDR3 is CASSQDLGTGVYNEQFF. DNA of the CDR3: TGCGCCAGCAGCCAAGATCTCGGGACAGGGGTTTACAATGAGCAGTTCTTC.